This T cell receptor (beta chain) was recovered during a study of immune evolution from preneoplasia to lung adenocarcinoma. About the research overall: HLA loss of heterozygosity: roughly 7.5% AIS, over 12% MIA, around 35% ADC, none AAH. Points from the study as a whole: Highest clonality occurred in KRAS-mutant, not EGFR-mutant or double wild-type, nodules.

Two lung cancer pathologists independently confirmed each histologic diagnosis. As for this clone: What it recognizes is unknown.

Sequenced by immunoSEQ multiplex PCR; TCRdb stores in-frame clones only, minus some. The sample gives 7,000 to 8,500 clones, 74% of which show up once; 8.5% is in the top ten. Input material: FFPE atypical adenomatous hyperplasia tissue from the lung. The subset here: atypical adenomatous hyperplasia (AAH), lung preneoplasia. The source is a donor at least 70 years old with lung adenocarcinoma. Some clones in this sample may be carry-over from other donors' samples.

The CDR3 DNA follows: TGTGCCAGCAGCCCTTCCGCCCCGACAGGGAGCCAAGAGACCCAGTACTTC. As protein: CASSPSAPTGSQETQYF. The rearrangement joins TRBV21-1 to TRBJ2-5; whether TRBD1, the table's D call, matches the DNA was not checked. TRBV21-1 is an annotated pseudogene. The CDR3 has 17 residues.